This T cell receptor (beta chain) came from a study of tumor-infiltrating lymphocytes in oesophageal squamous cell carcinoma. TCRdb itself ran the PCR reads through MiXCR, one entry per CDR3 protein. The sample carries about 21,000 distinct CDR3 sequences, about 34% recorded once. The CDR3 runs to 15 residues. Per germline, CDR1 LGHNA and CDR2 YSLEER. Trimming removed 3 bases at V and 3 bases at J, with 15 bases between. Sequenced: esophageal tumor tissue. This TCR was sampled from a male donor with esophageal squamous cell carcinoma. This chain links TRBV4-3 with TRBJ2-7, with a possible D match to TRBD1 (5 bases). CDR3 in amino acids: CASSQATERYYEQYF. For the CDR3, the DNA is TGCGCCAGCAGCCAGGCGACAGAGCGTTACTACGAGCAGTACTTC.